Below are 11 T cell receptor beta chains sequenced from a single sample in a study of blood T cells in healthy people across ages (dated by TCRdb to between 2015 and 2016). Libraries were built with 5' RACE. Sequencing instrument: Illumina HiSeq 2500. A second PCR of roughly 7 to 12 cycles was performed with a sample-barcoded 5' primer and a J-beta primer mix. TCRdb reworked the public reads: Q25 trimming with fastp, MiXCR clone assembly, productive beta chains retained. Records with the same CDR3 protein are collapsed into one entry carrying the most frequent genes and DNA. For this sample the table gives 800,000 to 950,000 distinct CDR3 sequences, of which about 34% were detected only once. The ten top clones hold 10% to 15% of the sample. Input material: blood. Every receptor here comes from a man between 18 and 35 years old in good health.

The V call is TRBV9, the J call TRBJ1-2, with D possibly TRBD1 on 5 matching bases. V was cut by 4 bases and J by 4 bases, with 17 bases left in between. This CDR3 spans 15 amino acids. Germline V gene lookup returns CDR1 SGDLS and CDR2 YYNGEE. The CDR3 bases are TGTGCCAGCAGCCCCACCCCAGGGTTCGCCTATGGCTACACCTTC. Amino acids: CASSPTPGFAYGYTF.

This clonotype was observed many times. The chain recombines TRBV7-3 with TRBJ1-1; TRBD1 aligns across 7 bases. Germline V gene lookup returns CDR1 SGHTA and CDR2 FQGTGA. Unmatched junction bases numbered 1, after V lost 5 bases and J lost 1 base. The CDR3 is 13 residues long. The CDR3 nucleotides are TGTGCCAGCAGCGGACAGGCGAACACTGAAGCTTTCTTT. Its translation is CASSGQANTEAFF.

V gene TRBV13 combines with J gene TRBJ2-3; D may be TRBD1 (6 bases). Per germline, CDR1 PRHDT and CDR2 FYEKMQ (reference sequence). The CDR3 has 17 residues. The V end was cut by 0 bases, the J end by 2 bases, with 15 bases between. The CDR3 loop is CASSLGDRTDLTDTQYF. CDR3 in DNA: TGTGCCAGCAGCTTAGGGGATAGGACAGACCTCACAGATACGCAGTATTTT.

The V gene is TRBV29-1, the J gene TRBJ1-2; 7 bases are shared with TRBD1. J lost 4 bases, V lost 4 bases, and 6 bases had no gene match. CDR3 length: 13 residues. The germline V gene encodes CDR1 SQVTM and CDR2 ANQGSEA. CDR3 coding DNA: TGCAGCGTTGGACAGGGTGGGATCTATGGCTACACCTTC. It translates to CSVGQGGIYGYTF.

This clonotype was observed a handful of times. This chain connects TRBV15 to TRBJ1-5; D not resolved. CDR1 LNHNV and CDR2 YYDKDF come from the germline V gene (reference sequence). This CDR3 has 13 amino acids. V shed 5 bases and J shed 6 bases, with 11 bases lying between them. The CDR3 protein is CATSGDMAQPQHF. CDR3 in DNA: TGTGCCACCAGCGGCGATATGGCTCAGCCCCAGCATTTT.

This clonotype came up many times. V is TRBV28 and J is TRBJ2-1; 7 bases match TRBD2. Germline-derived CDR1 and CDR2 are MDHEN and SYDVKM. With V trimmed by 6 bases and J by 0 bases, 5 bases remained unmatched. CDR3 length: 15 amino acids. CDR3 DNA sequence: TGTGCCAGCAGGTGGGGGGGAAGCTCCTACAATGAGCAGTTCTTC. Protein sequence: CASRWGGSSYNEQFF.

The rearrangement uses TRBV14 and TRBJ2-6; tentatively, D is TRBD1 (6 bases). V was cut by 4 bases and J by 0 bases, with 13 bases left in between. CDR1 is SGHDN, CDR2 FVKESK, per germline. This CDR3 is 17 amino acids long. This chain's CDR3 is CASSLVYRASGANVLTF. CDR3 DNA: TGTGCCAGCAGCCTAGTATACAGGGCCTCTGGGGCCAACGTCCTGACTTTC.

The gene calls are TRBV7-9 and TRBJ1-3; D not certain. The CDR3 length is 14 residues. Germline V lookup: CDR1 SEHNR, CDR2 FQNEAQ (reference sequence). Deletions cut 1 base from V and 0 bases from J, with 4 bases between. CDR3 in DNA: TGTGCCAGCAGCTTAGACACCTCTGGAAACACCATATATTTT. Protein product: CASSLDTSGNTIYF.

The V gene is TRBV27, the J gene TRBJ1-6; D perhaps matches TRBD1 (6 bases). Germline V gene sequence: CDR1 MNHEY, CDR2 SMNVEV (reference sequence). Trimming pared 6 bases from V and 2 bases from J, leaving 14 bases between. CDR3 length equals 16 residues. CDR3 residues: CASSQDSSPYNSPLHF. As DNA, the CDR3 is TGTGCCAGCAGCCAGGACAGCAGCCCCTATAATTCACCCCTCCACTTT.

The genes are TRBV9 and TRBJ2-7; D remains unclear. Trimming removed 3 bases from V and 9 bases from J, with 16 bases in between. This CDR3 is 13 amino acids long. Germline assignment: CDR1 SGDLS and CDR2 YYNGEE. CDR3 sequence: CASSARTLSSQYF. The CDR3 nucleotides read TGTGCCAGCAGCGCCCGGACGCTGAGTTCGCAGTACTTC.

Note on this clonotype: The junction and the germline gene differ at one end; a read error may be behind it. J is TRBJ1-2 and V is TRBV10-3; D is ambiguous. The germline CDR1 and CDR2 sequences are ENHRY and SYGVKD. The CDR3 sequence is 12 residues long. The CDR3 loop reads CAITGDGYGYIF. The CDR3 region has the DNA TGTGCCATCACGGGTGATGGCTATGGCTACATCTTC.